This TCR beta chain was recovered during a study of blood T cell repertoires in COVID-19. Per the original data handling: Amplification of reference gene primers provided the estimated nucleated cell counts. Using immunoSEQ multiplex PCR, the repertoire was profiled, and TCRdb retains in-frame clones only, with some absent. The V and J calls and clone size are taken from that table; D and trimming were inferred from the DNA. The sample includes fewer than 300,000 clones, around 87% of them seen just once. Germline lookup yields CDR1 KGHSH and CDR2 LQKENI. J lost 2 bases, V lost 6 bases, and 5 bases had no gene match. The CDR3 is 15 amino acids. Only a few counts were recorded for this clone.

Sequenced: peripheral blood. V usage is TRBV18 and J usage is TRBJ2-4; 9 nucleotides line up with TRBD2. The receptor was derived from a woman between 45 and 65 years old with acute or convalescent COVID-19. DNA of the CDR3: TGTGCCAGCTCTCCGACTAGCGGTACCAAAAACATTCAGTACTTC. Protein: CASSPTSGTKNIQYF.